This T cell receptor beta chain was recorded in a study of CD8+ T cells in alopecia areata (dated by TCRdb to 2016 to 2019). About the investigation overall: Treated patients were enrolled in an open-label pilot trial of oral tofacitinib, 5 to 10 mg twice daily, for moderate-to-severe alopecia areata. Tofacitinib was given for 6 to 18 months, followed by 6 months of follow-up off drug to assess delayed response and recurrence. High-throughput TCRbeta sequencing was used to examine T cell clonal expansion in alopecia areata in both the C3H/HeJ mouse model and human patients. Scalp tissue and sorted CD4+ and CD8+ peripheral blood T cells from patchy and totalis/universalis alopecia areata patients and from healthy controls were covered by human TCRbeta sequencing. Patients on tofacitinib were biopsied at baseline and after 4 and 24 weeks of treatment, and several of the patients also had a later scalp biopsy. Scalp clonality was compared among normal scalp (n=4), patchy alopecia areata scalp (n=8), and alopecia totalis/universalis scalp (n=8). RNA was extracted with the PAXgene miRNA kit for fixed scalp, the miRNeasy kit for PBMCs, and the RNeasy kit for mouse skin. Amplification of TCRbeta CDR3 regions was done by immunoSEQ multiplex PCR using 35 Vbeta forward primers and 13 Jbeta reverse primers. Broader findings and caveats from the paper: Unlike mouse skin, which is dominated by gammadelta T cells, normal human skin has resident alphabeta T cells that are also sequenced, and this complicates analysis of the scalp TCR repertoire. Compared with normal scalp, lesional scalp had higher clonality and more expanded CD8+ clones, particularly in alopecia totalis/universalis, a pattern that suggests antigenic drive. Shared TCR sequences between patients were less evident than in mice, which may be partly attributable to HLA diversity in the patient population.

From its cysteine to its phenylalanine, the CDR3 spans 13 amino acids. The only DNA kept is the CDR3, 39 bases in frame from the first base. The germline V gene gives CDR1 as SGHTA and CDR2 as FQGTGA. V is reduced by 1 base and J by 8 bases, leaving a spacing of 9 bases between them. Details on this clone: The antigen it binds to is not known. Nothing much larger sits one base from this clone, and base qualities are not available.

From alopecia areata patients, peripheral blood was collected along with lesional scalp punch biopsies. PBMCs were isolated by density centrifugation and stained for CD3, CD4 and CD8, after which CD4+ and CD8+ T cells were sorted on a FACSAria. The library was made by the immunoSEQ multiplex PCR assay. RNA was extracted from all samples and reverse transcribed into cDNA, which served as template for TCR sequencing. SuperScript III was used for first-strand cDNA synthesis, primed with a 2:1 mix of oligo-dT and random hexamers. A synthetic immune receptor repertoire was used to assess amplification bias, and residual bias was removed computationally. The authors' analysis ran thus. Raw reads were preprocessed for error removal, and CDR3 was defined according to IMGT conventions as running from the conserved cysteine to phenylalanine. To get clonality, Shannon entropy was normalized by log2 of the number of productive unique TCRs and the result was subtracted from 1. Whether scalp clones were CD4 or CD8 was inferred by matching scalp TCRbeta sequences against CD4 and CD8 repertoires sorted from blood. TCRdb carries this immuneACCESS record with in-frame sequences only. Its versions omit some clonotypes, under half of them owing to an unresolved V gene in the studies checked, with the rest unexplained. V and J calls and clone size are copied from that table; D and trimming were computed from the DNA. Recorded for this sample are approximately 150,000 clones; 47% of them occurred a single time. The ten top clones hold approximately 6.6% of the sample.

Specimen: CD4+ T cells sorted from blood. The V gene is TRBV7-3 and the J gene is TRBJ2-4; too little of a D gene remains to name it. This clonotype was sampled from a human donor with alopecia areata. The sequenced DNA is TGTGCCAGCAGCTTAAGGGCTTCGGACATTCAGTACTTC. This gives the protein CASSLRASDIQYF.